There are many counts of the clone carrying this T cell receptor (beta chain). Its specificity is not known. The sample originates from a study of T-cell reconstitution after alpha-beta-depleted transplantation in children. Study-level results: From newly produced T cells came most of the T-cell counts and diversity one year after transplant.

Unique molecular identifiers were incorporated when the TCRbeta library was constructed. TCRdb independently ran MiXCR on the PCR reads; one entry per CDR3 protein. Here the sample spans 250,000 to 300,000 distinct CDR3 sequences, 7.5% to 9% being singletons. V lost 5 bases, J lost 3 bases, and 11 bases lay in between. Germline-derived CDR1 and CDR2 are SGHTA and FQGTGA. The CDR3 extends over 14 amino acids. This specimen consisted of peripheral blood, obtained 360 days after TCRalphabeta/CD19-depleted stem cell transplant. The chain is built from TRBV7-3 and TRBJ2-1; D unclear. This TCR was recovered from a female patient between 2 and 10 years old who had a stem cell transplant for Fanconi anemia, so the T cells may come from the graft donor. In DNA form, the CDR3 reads TGTGCCAGCAGCCCGTCCCCAAACTACAATGAGCAGTTCTTC. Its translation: CASSPSPNYNEQFF.